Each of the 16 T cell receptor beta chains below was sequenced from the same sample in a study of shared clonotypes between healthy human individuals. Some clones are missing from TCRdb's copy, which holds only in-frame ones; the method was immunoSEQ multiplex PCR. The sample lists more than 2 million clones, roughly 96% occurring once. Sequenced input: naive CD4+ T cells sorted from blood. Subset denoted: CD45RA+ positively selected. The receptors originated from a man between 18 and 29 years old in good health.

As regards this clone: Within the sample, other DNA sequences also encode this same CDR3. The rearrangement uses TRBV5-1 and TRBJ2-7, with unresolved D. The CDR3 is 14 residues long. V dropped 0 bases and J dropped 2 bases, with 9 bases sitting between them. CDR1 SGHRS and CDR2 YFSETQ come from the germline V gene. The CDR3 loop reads CASSLGTAPYEQYF. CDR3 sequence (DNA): TGCGCCAGCAGCTTGGGGACGGCTCCCTACGAGCAGTACTTC.

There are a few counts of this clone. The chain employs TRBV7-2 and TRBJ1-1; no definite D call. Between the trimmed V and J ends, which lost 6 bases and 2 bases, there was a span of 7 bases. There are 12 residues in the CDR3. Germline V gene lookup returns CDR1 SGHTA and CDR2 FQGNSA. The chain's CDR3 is CASRRPNTEAFF. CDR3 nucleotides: TGTGCCAGCAGGAGGCCTAACACTGAAGCTTTCTTT.

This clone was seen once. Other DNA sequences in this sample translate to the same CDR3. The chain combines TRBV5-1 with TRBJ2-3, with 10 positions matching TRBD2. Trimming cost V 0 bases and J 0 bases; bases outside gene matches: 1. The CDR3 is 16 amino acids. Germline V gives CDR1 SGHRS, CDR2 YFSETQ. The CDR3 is CASSLGLAGSTDTQYF. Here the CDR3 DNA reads TGCGCCAGCAGCTTGGGACTAGCGGGTAGCACAGATACGCAGTATTTT.

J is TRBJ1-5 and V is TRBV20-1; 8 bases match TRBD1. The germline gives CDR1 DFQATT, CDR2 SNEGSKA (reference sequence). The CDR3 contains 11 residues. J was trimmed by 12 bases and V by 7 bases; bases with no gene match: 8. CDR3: CSVTGQVLQHF. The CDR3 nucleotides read TGCAGTGTAACGGGACAGGTCCTCCAGCATTTT.

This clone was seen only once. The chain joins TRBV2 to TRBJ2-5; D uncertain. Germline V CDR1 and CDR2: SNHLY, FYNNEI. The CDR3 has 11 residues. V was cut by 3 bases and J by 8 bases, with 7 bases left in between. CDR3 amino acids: CASSDRGTQYF. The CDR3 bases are TGTGCCAGCAGTGACCGTGGAACCCAGTACTTC.

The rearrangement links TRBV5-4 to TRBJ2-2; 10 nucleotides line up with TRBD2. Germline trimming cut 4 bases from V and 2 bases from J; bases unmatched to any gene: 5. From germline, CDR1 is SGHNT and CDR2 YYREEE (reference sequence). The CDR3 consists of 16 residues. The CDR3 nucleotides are TGTGCCAGCAGCGCCGGACTAGCGGCTAACACCGGGGAGCTGTTTTTT. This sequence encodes CASSAGLAANTGELFF.

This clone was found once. CDR3 sequence reads: CASSWGDRVNQPQHF. In DNA form, the CDR3 reads TGTGCCAGCAGTTGGGGCGACAGGGTCAATCAGCCCCAGCATTTT. The chain couples TRBV6-6 to TRBJ1-5; 7 positions match TRBD1. The length of the CDR3 is 15 residues. Germline lookup yields CDR1 MNHNY and CDR2 SVGAGI (reference sequence). After removal of 4 bases from V and 3 bases from J, the junction contained 6 bases not matched to a gene.

The CDR3 reads CASRLAGTVYNEQFF. The CDR3 coding sequence is TGTGCCAGCAGACTAGCCGGGACAGTTTACAATGAGCAGTTCTTC. The chain carries TRBV2 and TRBJ2-1; D possibly corresponds to TRBD1 (7 bases). Germline assignment: CDR1 SNHLY and CDR2 FYNNEI. The CDR3 is 15 residues long. The germline V and J ends were trimmed by 6 bases and 4 bases, with 16 bases remaining between them. The full variable domain, completed using reference TRBV2 and TRBJ2-1, is EPEVTQTPSHQVTQMGQEVILRCVPISNHLYFYWYRQILGQKVEFLVSFYNNEISEKSEIFDDQFSVERPDGSNFTLKIRSTKLEDSAMYFCASRLAGTVYNEQFFGPGTRLTVL.

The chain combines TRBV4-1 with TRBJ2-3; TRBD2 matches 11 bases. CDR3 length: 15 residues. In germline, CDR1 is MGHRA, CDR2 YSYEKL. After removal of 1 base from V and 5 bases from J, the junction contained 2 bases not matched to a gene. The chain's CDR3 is CASSQVGLAEDTQYF. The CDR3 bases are TGCGCCAGCAGCCAAGTGGGACTAGCGGAAGATACGCAGTATTTT.

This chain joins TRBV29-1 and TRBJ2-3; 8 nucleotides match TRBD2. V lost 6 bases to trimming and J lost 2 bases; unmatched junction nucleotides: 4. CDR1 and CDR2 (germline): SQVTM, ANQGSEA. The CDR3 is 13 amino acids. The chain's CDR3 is CSVGTRFTDTQYF. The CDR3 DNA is TGCAGCGTAGGGACTAGGTTCACAGATACGCAGTATTTT.

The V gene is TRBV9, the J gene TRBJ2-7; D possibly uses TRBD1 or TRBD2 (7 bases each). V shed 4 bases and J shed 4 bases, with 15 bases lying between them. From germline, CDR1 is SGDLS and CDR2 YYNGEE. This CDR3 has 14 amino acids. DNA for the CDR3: TGTGCCAGCAGCCCAGGGGGGGAGGGTTACGAGCAGTACTTC. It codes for CASSPGGEGYEQYF.

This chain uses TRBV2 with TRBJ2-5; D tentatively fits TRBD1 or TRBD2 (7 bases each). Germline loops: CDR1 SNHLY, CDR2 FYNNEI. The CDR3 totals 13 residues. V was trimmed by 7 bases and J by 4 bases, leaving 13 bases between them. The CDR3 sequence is CASTSRGGETQYF. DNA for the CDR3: TGTGCCAGCACCAGCAGGGGGGGAGAGACCCAGTACTTC.

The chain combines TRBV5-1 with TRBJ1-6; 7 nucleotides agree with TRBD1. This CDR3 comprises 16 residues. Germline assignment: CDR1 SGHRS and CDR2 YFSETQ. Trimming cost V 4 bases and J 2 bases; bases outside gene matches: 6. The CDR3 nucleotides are TGCGCCAGCAGCCGAGGGACAGCGACCTATAATTCACCCCTCCACTTT. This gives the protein CASSRGTATYNSPLHF.

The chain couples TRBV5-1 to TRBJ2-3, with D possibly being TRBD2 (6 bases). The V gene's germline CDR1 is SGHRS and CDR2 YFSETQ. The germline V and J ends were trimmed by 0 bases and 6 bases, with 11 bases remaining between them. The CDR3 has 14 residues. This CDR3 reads CASSLGREQDTQYF. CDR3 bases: TGCGCCAGCAGCTTGGGGAGGGAGCAGGATACGCAGTATTTT.

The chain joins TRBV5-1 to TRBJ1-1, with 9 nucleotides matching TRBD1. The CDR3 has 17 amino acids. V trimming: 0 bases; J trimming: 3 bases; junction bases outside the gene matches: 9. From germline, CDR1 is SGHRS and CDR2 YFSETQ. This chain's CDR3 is CASSLGTGALGDTEAFF. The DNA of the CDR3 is TGCGCCAGCAGCTTGGGGACAGGGGCGCTTGGGGACACTGAAGCTTTCTTT. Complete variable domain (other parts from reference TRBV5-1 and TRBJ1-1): KAGVTQTPRYLIKTRGQQVTLSCSPISGHRSVSWYQQTPGQGLQFLFEYFSETQRNKGNFPGRFSGRQFSNSRSEMNVSTLELGDSALYLCASSLGTGALGDTEAFFGQGTRLTVV.

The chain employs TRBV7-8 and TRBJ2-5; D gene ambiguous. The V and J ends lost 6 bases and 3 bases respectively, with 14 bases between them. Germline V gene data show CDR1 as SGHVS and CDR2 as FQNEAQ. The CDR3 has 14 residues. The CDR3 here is CASRPWGGEETQYF. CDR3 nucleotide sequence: TGTGCCAGCAGACCTTGGGGTGGGGAAGAGACCCAGTACTTC.